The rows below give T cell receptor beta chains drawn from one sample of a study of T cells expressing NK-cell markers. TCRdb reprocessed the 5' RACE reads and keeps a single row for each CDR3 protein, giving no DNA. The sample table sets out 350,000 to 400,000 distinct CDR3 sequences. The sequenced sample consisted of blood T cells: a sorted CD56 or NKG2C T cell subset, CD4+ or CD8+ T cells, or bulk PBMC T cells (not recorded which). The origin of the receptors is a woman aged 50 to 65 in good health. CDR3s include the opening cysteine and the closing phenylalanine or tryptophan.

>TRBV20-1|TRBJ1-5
CSASPGTGIRQPQHF
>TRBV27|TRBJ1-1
CATGWGGTEAFF
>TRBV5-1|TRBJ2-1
CASSVGTIRSYNEQFF
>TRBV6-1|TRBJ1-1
CASSPAGWAFF
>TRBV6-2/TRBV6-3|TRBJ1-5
CASRTLQDSNQPQHF
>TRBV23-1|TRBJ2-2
CASSPMYGGPSGRASNTGELFF
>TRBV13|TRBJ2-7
CASSVPGSYEQYF
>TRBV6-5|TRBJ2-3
CASSLGLARTSTDTQYF
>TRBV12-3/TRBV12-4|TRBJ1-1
CASSPQQGAFF
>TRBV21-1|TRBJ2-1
CASSKQRGTGNNEQFF
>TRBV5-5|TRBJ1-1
CASSLVGSGMNTEAFF
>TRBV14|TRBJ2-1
CASSHRTGKNEQFF
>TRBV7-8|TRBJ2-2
CASSLGQPGTGELFF
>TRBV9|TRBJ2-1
CASHPGGGRASHEQFF
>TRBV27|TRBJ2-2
CASSSDRRRANTGELFF
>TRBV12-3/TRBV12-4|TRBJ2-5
CASKDRVKETQYF
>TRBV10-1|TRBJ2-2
CASSRHRNTNTGELFF
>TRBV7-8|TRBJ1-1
CASSLAPGLPEAFF
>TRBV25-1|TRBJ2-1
CASSEFGLTIGLVPHNEQFF
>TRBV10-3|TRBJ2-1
CATADIRSYNEQFF
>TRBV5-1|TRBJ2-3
CASGVSPTDTQYF
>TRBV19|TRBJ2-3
CASSPHRAPGTDTQYF
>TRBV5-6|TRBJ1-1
CASSMTGGPEAFF
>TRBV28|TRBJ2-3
CASRRLAGNTQYF
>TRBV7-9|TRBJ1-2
CASSDGYYGYTF
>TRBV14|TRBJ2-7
CASSQRGRSVYEQYF
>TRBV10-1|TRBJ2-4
CASSAVAKNIQYF
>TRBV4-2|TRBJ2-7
CASSQEIGGYEQYF
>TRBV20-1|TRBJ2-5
CSARGRQGSQETQYF